This T cell receptor beta chain was recovered during a study of cytomegalovirus exposure and HLA in healthy donors. Comment on this clone: Its matching antigen is unknown.

The PCR was carried out with 60 Vbeta primers and 13 Jbeta primers. The repertoire was sequenced with immunoSEQ multiplex PCR; TCRdb's copy has only in-frame clones and lacks some. Here the sample spans 250,000 to 350,000 clones, roughly 89% being singletons. V was trimmed by 5 bases and J by 2 bases, leaving 12 bases between them. The CDR3 has 14 residues. Germline CDR1 is SGHAT and CDR2 is FQNNGV. Study conclusions and caveats: The study listed approximately 160 cytomegalovirus-associated TCR beta chains. Both high specificity and high sensitivity reportedly marked the classifier's diagnosis of cytomegalovirus status.

This clonotype was sampled from a middle-aged man in good health and CMV-seropositive. The sequenced material came from PBMCs. The chain carries TRBV11-2 and TRBJ1-1; weak D call: TRBD1 (6 bases). DNA for the CDR3: TGTGCCAGCAGCACACACAGGGAAAACACTGAAGCTTTCTTT. Translated, it gives CASSTHRENTEAFF.